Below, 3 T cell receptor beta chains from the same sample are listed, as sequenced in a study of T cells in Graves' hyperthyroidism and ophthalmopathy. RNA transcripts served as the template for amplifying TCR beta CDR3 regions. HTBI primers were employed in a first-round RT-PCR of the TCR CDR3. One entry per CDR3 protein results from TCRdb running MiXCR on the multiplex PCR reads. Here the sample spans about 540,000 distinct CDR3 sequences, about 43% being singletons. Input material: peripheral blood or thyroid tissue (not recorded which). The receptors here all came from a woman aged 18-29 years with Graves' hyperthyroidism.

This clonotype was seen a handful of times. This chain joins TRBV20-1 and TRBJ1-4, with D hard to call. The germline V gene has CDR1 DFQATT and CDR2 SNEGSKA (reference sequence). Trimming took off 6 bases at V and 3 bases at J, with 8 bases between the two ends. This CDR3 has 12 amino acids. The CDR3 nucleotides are TGCAGTGCCTTAAGCGCTAATGAAAAACTGTTTTTT. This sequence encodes CSALSANEKLFF.

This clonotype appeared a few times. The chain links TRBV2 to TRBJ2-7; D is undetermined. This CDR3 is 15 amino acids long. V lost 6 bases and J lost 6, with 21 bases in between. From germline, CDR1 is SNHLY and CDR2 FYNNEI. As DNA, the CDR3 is TGTGCCAGCAGCCAAGCCGCCCAAAGGTTGAGCGAGCAGTACTTC. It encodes CASSQAAQRLSEQYF. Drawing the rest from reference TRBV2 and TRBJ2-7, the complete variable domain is EPEVTQTPSHQVTQMGQEVILRCVPISNHLYFYWYRQILGQKVEFLVSFYNNEISEKSEIFDDQFSVERPDGSNFTLKIRSTKLEDSAMYFCASSQAAQRLSEQYFGPGTRLTVT.

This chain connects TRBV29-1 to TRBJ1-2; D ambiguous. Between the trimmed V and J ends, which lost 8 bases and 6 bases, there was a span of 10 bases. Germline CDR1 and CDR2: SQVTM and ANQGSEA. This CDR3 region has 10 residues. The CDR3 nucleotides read TGCAGCCTCGGCGGGGATGGCTACACCTTC. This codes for CSLGGDGYTF.